These T cell receptor beta chains were read from a single sample in a study of regulatory T cells in long-lasting Graves disease. MiXCR, run by TCRdb on the multiplex PCR reads, gives a single entry per CDR3 protein. The top ten hold under 10% of the sample, which has about 540,000 distinct CDR3 sequences, roughly 12% seen once. The data also belong to a second study, concerning T cells in Graves' hyperthyroidism and ophthalmopathy.

The sequences come from peripheral blood mononuclear cells (PBMCs), collected at new diagnosis, from a patient treated with antithyroid drugs. All receptors derive from a man aged 25-40 years with Graves disease. Both conserved end residues are part of each CDR3. Fields, in order: J gene, V gene, CDR3 protein.

TRBJ2-5	TRBV5-1	CASSPTGTGGLWQETQYF
TRBJ1-2	TRBV7-9	CASSPQGQLNYGYTF
-	TRBV18	CASSPGSGFSYEQYF
TRBJ2-1	TRBV6-5	CASSFGPFGEQFF
TRBJ2-5	TRBV5-6	CASSFTLETQYF
TRBJ2-1	TRBV7-2	CASSWGTGAVEQFF
TRBJ2-6	TRBV6-1	CASTRQGPSSGANVLTF
TRBJ2-4	TRBV2	CASSPDRMVGKNIQYF
TRBJ1-2	TRBV3-1	CASSQDSFTRGGGYTF
TRBJ1-5	TRBV29-1	CSVETGGGGPQHF
TRBJ2-3	TRBV9	CASSLSGRADTQYF
TRBJ2-3	TRBV12-3/TRBV12-4	CASSPRLAASTDTQYF
TRBJ2-5	TRBV24-1	CATSDLRAGPLETQYF
TRBJ1-5	TRBV2	CASSSGAGGPQHF
TRBJ2-1	TRBV6-5	CASSYFGTSGRDEQFF
TRBJ1-1	TRBV5-1	CASSSALLNTEAFF
TRBJ2-7	TRBV20-1	CSARDDSLYEQYF
TRBJ2-3	TRBV10-3	CAIHTGTDTQYF
TRBJ2-3	TRBV6-2/TRBV6-3	CASSQQGTQYF
TRBJ2-1	TRBV27	CASSLSGGANEQFF
TRBJ2-5	TRBV20-1	CSAGDLGGETQYF
TRBJ1-1	TRBV12-3/TRBV12-4	CASSLQGDTEAFF
TRBJ2-1	TRBV9	CASSVAIRESSYNEQFF
TRBJ2-1	TRBV15	CATSRARTSLEQFF
TRBJ2-1	TRBV12-3/TRBV12-4	CASSFGLAGVEEQFF
TRBJ2-3	TRBV30	CAWARLPTDTQYF
TRBJ2-4	TRBV3-1	CASSQAARVAGSKNIQYF
TRBJ2-3	TRBV2	CASSPKAHGTQYF
TRBJ2-1	TRBV29-1	CSVKRLAGNNEQFF
TRBJ2-3	TRBV2	CASTGGDPQYF
TRBJ2-7	TRBV3-1	CASSQDSSTGSYEQYF
TRBJ2-3	TRBV5-1	CATALREGRDTQYF
TRBJ1-2	TRBV7-2	CASSLVGSLQGDYGYTF
TRBJ2-3	TRBV7-2	CASRPAGGADTQYF
TRBJ2-5	TRBV2	CASSETSGRGKTQYF
TRBJ1-1	TRBV3-1	CASSQQRGIGGTEAFF
TRBJ2-5	TRBV12-3/TRBV12-4	CASSPQGGRQETQYF
TRBJ1-5	TRBV5-1	CASSVLGEQPQHF
TRBJ2-7	TRBV20-1	CSARGGVYEQYF
TRBJ1-2	TRBV5-6	CASSIQGSTYGYTF
TRBJ2-5	TRBV30	CAWSGTRAGETQYF
TRBJ2-7	TRBV14	CATRRQGSYEQYF
TRBJ2-5	TRBV28	CASSPRDQEETQYF
TRBJ2-7	TRBV28	CASSLLGTTYEQYF
TRBJ2-1	TRBV27	CASNQFRVGLSNEQFF
TRBJ2-2	TRBV2	CASSTAGTGAAGELFF
TRBJ2-2	TRBV6-1	CASSAGGARGYTGELFF
TRBJ2-7	TRBV20-1	CSARTGQRAYEQYF